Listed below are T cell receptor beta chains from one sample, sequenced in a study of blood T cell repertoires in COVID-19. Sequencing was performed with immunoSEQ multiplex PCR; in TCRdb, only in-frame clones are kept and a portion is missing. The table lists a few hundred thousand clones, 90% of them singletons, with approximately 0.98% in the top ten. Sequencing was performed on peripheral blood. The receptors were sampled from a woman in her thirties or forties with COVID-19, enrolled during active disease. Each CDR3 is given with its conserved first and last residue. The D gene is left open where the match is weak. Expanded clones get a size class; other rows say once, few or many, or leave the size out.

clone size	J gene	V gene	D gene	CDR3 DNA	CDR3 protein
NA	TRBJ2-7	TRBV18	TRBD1	TGTGCCAGCTCACCATCACCGACAGGGTACGAGCAGTACTTC	CASSPSPTGYEQYF
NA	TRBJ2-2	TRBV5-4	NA	TGTGCCAGCAGCTTGGGACAGGTCGGGGAGCTGTTTTTT	CASSLGQVGELFF
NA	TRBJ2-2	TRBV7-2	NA	TGTGCCAGCAGCTTAGTTCTGAACACCGGGGAGCTGTTTTTT	CASSLVLNTGELFF
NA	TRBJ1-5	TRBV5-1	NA	TGCGCCAGCAGCTTGGGCGGTACCCCCAATCAGCCCCAGCATTTT	CASSLGGTPNQPQHF
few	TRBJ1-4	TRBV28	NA	TGTGCCAGCGGGAGGGGGGCAACTAATGAAAAACTGTTTTTT	CASGRGATNEKLFF
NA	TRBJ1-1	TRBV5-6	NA	TGTGCCAGCAGCTTGAGCCCGGTGAACACTGAAGCTTTCTTT	CASSLSPVNTEAFF
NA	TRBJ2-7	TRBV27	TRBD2	TGTGCCAGCTCCGAAGGGAGCGGGAGGCCCTACGAGCAGTACTTC	CASSEGSGRPYEQYF
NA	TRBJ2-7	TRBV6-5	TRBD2	TGTGCCAGCAGTTCCCTGGCGGGAGGGCCGGGCACCGAGCAGTACTTC	CASSSLAGGPGTEQYF
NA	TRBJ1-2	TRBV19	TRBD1	TGTGCCAGTAGAGGGACAGCTAACTATGGCTACACCTTC	CASRGTANYGYTF
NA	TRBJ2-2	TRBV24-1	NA	TGTGCCACCAGTGATTCTTCCGGGGGATACACCGGGGAGCTGTTTTTT	CATSDSSGGYTGELFF
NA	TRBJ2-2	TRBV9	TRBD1	TGTGCCAGCAGCGTAGGGACAGGGGCAGTCACCGGGGAGCTGTTTTTT	CASSVGTGAVTGELFF
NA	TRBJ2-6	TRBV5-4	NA	TGTGCCAGCAGCTTGCATAGTGAGGGCAGCTCTGGGGCCAACGTCCTGACTTTC	CASSLHSEGSSGANVLTF
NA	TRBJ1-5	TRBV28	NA	TGTGCCAGCAGCCGGTCTTCGTTACCCCAGCATTTT	CASSRSSLPQHF
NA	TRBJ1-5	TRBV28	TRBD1	TGTGCCAGTCGCCGTCGACAGGGACATCTTTCTCAGCCCCAGCATTTT	CASRRRQGHLSQPQHF
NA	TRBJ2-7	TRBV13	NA	TGTGCCAGCAGGTCTCTTCCGGGGGAGCAGTACTTC	CASRSLPGEQYF
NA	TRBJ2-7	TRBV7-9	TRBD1	TGTGCCAGCAGCCTGGGACAGGGGAGGACTATCTACGAGCAGTACTTC	CASSLGQGRTIYEQYF
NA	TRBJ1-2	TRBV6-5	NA	TGTGCCAGCGGAAAAAGAGCAAGCGGTGGCTACACCTTC	CASGKRASGGYTF
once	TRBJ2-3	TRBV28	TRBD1	TGTGCCAGCAGTTTATTCAGGGGGCAGGCAGATACGCAGTATTTT	CASSLFRGQADTQYF
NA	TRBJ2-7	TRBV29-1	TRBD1	TGCAGCGTAGGACAGGGGCGGGTTAGAGAGCAGTACTTC	CSVGQGRVREQYF
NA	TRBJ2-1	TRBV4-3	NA	TGCGCCAGCTCGCGGGCATCCCGGGCCAATGAGCAGTTCTTC	CASSRASRANEQFF
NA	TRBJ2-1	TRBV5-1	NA	TGCGCCAGCAGCTTGCCCCCAGGGGATGAGCAGTTCTTC	CASSLPPGDEQFF